This T cell receptor beta chain was identified during a study of T-cell reconstitution after alpha-beta-depleted transplantation in children. Findings of the study overall: Newly produced T cells mostly provided counts and TCRbeta diversity after one year, as hyperexpanded clones declined. In patients about two months after transplant, alpha-beta T cells reportedly arose from several hundred expanded graft clones. Surviving recipient T cells and thymic progenitors produced the high day-60 TCRbeta diversity seen in some patients.

V was clipped by 3 bases and J by 10 bases, with 7 bases between them. The CDR3 runs to 11 residues. CDR1 is KGHSH and CDR2 is LQKENI in the germline V gene. Unique molecular identifiers were used to barcode this TCRbeta library. TCRdb analysed the PCR reads with MiXCR anew, one entry per CDR3 protein. Among 200,000 or so distinct CDR3 sequences listed, approximately 6.3% were seen once. Ten or more counts support this clonotype. Its antigen is undetermined. The source material was PBMCs, sampled before TCRalphabeta/CD19-depleted stem cell transplant. The TCR sequence derives from a boy under 10 years old with acute lymphoblastic leukemia, due to receive a stem cell transplant. This chain uses TRBV18 with TRBJ2-1; tentative D call: TRBD1 (5 bases). CDR3 nucleotide sequence: TGTGCCAGCTCACCGGCAGGGGAGCAGTTCTTC. Its translation: CASSPAGEQFF.